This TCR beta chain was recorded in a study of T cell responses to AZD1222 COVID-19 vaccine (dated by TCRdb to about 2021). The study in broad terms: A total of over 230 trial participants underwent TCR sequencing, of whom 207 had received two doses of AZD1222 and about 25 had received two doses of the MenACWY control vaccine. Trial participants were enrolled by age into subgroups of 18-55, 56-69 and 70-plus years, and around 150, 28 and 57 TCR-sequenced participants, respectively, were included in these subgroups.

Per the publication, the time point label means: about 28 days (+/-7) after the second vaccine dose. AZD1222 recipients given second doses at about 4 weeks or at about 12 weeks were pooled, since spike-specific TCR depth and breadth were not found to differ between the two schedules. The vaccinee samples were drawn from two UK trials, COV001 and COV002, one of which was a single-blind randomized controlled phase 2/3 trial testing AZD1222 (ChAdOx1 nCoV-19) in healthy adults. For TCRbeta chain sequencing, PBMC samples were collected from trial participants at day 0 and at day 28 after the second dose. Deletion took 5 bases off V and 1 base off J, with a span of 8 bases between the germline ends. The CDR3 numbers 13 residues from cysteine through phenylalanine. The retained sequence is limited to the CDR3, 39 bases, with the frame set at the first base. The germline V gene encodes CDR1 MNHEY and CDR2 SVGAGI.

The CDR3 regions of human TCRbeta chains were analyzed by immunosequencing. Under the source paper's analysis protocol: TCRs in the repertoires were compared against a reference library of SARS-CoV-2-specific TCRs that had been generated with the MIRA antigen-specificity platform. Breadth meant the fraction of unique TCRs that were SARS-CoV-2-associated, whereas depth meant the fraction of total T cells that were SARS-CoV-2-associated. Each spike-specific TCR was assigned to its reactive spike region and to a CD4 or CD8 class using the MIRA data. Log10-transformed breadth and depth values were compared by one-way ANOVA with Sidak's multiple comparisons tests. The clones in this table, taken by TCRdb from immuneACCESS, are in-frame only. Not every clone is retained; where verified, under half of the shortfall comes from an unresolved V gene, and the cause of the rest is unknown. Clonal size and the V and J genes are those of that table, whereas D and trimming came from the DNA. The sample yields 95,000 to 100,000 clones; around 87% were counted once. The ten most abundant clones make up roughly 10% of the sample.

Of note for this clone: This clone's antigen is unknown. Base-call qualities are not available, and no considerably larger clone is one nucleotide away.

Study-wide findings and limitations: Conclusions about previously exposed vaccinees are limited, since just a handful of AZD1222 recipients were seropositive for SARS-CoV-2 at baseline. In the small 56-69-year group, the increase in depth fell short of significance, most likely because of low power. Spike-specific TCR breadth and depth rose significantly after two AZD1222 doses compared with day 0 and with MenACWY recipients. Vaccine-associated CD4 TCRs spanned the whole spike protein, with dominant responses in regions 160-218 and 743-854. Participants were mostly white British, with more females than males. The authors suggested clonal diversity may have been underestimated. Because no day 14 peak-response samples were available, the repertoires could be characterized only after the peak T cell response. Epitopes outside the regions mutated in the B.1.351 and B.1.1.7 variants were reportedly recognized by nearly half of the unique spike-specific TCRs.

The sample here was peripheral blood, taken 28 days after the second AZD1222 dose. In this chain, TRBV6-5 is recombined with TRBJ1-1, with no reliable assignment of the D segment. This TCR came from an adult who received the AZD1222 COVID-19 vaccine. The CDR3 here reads CASSPLWNTEAFF. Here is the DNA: TGTGCCAGCAGTCCACTTTGGAACACTGAAGCTTTCTTT.